This TCR beta chain came from a study of T cell changes during pregnancy in multiple sclerosis. The germline V gene encodes CDR1 MNHEY and CDR2 SMNVEV (reference sequence). The V gene end was trimmed by 5 bases and the J gene end by 3 bases; junction bases not matched to a gene: 6. The CDR3 is 15 amino acids. Clones were read by immunoSEQ multiplex PCR, and TCRdb kept only the in-frame ones, dropping some. The sample records around 55,000 clones, approximately 93% being singletons. This clone is large within its sample. The receptor comes from a female donor with multiple sclerosis, enrolled in a pregnancy study. The starting material was CD8+ T cells from peripheral blood mononuclear cells, obtained in the second trimester of pregnancy. The rearrangement joins TRBV27 to TRBJ2-3, with 9 nucleotides matching TRBD2. CDR3 DNA sequence: TGTGCCAGCAGTCTACGGGCGGGAGGGACAGATACGCAGTATTTT. Protein product: CASSLRAGGTDTQYF.